These 27 T cell receptor beta chains share one sample of origin, sequenced in a study of chemoradiotherapy in HPV16-positive cancers. Sequencing used immunoSEQ multiplex PCR; TCRdb keeps in-frame clones, though not all of them. The sample has 9,500 or so clones, approximately 79% seen once. This specimen was collected from a patient who underwent chemoradiotherapy. These receptor sequences come from a human donor with HPV-associated anogenital cancer.

The chain couples TRBV5-4 to TRBJ2-3, with 7 bases identical to TRBD1. This CDR3 region has 16 residues. V lost 4 bases, J lost 4 bases, and 12 bases stayed unmatched. Germline-derived CDR1 and CDR2 are SGHNT and YYREEE (reference sequence). In DNA form, the CDR3 reads TGTGCCAGCAGCACCCCGGGACAGTACGTGGCAGATACGCAGTATTTT. It codes for CASSTPGQYVADTQYF.

This chain connects TRBV6-1 to TRBJ2-5; 7 nucleotides line up with TRBD2. Germline trimming cut 1 base from V and 5 bases from J; bases unmatched to any gene: 7. Germline V CDR1 and CDR2: MNHNS, SASEGT. The CDR3 totals 15 residues. CDR3 region: CASSEGAGESETQYF. CDR3 sequence (DNA): TGTGCCAGCAGTGAAGGGGCGGGAGAGTCGGAGACCCAGTACTTC.

This clone was seen only a few times. The CDR3 sequence is CALRGSFYGYTF. The DNA for the CDR3 is TGTGCCCTAAGGGGATCTTTCTATGGCTACACCTTC. The chain links TRBV5-3 to TRBJ1-2; TRBD1 might be the D (5 bases). TRBV5-3 is an ORF, and what it does is uncertain. The CDR3 consists of 12 residues. Trimming removed 10 bases at V and 4 bases at J, with 14 bases between.

The V gene is TRBV28, the J gene TRBJ2-3, with D tentatively TRBD1 or TRBD2 (5 bases each). The V gene lost 5 bases and the J gene lost 2 bases, with 23 bases spanning the gap. Germline assignment: CDR1 MDHEN and CDR2 SYDVKM. This CDR3 has 18 amino acids. CDR3 region: CASSLRPGLAQITDTQYF. Written as DNA, the CDR3 is TGTGCCAGCAGTCTAAGACCGGGGCTAGCCCAAATCACAGATACGCAGTATTTT.

The gene calls are TRBV29-1 and TRBJ1-2, with D possibly being TRBD1 (5 bases). The CDR3 loop spans 13 amino acids. V was cut by 0 bases and J by 4 bases, with 9 bases left in between. The germline gives CDR1 SQVTM, CDR2 ANQGSEA. CDR3 residues: CSVEDPGPYGYTF. The CDR3 DNA reads TGCAGCGTTGAAGATCCAGGGCCCTATGGCTACACCTTC.

The chain is built from TRBV28 and TRBJ1-2; TRBD1 matches at 7 bases. V gave up 4 bases and J gave up 4 bases; unmatched junction bases: 9. Germline V lookup: CDR1 MDHEN, CDR2 SYDVKM. CDR3 length equals 15 residues. CDR3 bases: TGTGCCAGCAGTTCCCTGACAGGGTCTTCCTATGGCTACACCTTC. Its protein product is CASSSLTGSSYGYTF.

This clone occurred once. Other DNA sequences in this specimen translate into the identical CDR3. The V and J genes are TRBV5-1 and TRBJ2-2; TRBD1 or TRBD2 may be the D gene (5 bases each). Germline V gene data show CDR1 as SGHRS and CDR2 as YFSETQ. This CDR3 region has 14 residues. Trimming took 0 bases from V and 4 from J, leaving 7 bases between them. CDR3 protein: CASSLDGGTGELFF. The DNA of the CDR3 is TGCGCCAGCAGCTTGGATGGGGGCACCGGGGAGCTGTTTTTT.

The chain has TRBV18 and TRBJ1-5; unclear D gene. Deletions cut 3 bases from V and 7 bases from J, with 13 bases between. Germline-derived CDR1 and CDR2 are KGHSH and LQKENI. The CDR3 runs 14 residues. CDR3 DNA: TGTGCCAGCTCACCGGCGCAGTCGGGGCAGCCCCAGCATTTT. Protein product: CASSPAQSGQPQHF.

The rearrangement links TRBV18 to TRBJ2-3; 13 bases align to TRBD2. Trimming cost V 6 bases and J 6 bases; bases outside gene matches: 9. Germline CDR1 reads KGHSH; CDR2 reads LQKENI. CDR3 length: 16 amino acids. The DNA for the CDR3 is TGTGCCAGCTCCCTTGGACTAGCGGGAGAAGGGGATACGCAGTATTTT. It is translated as CASSLGLAGEGDTQYF.

The chain couples TRBV28 to TRBJ2-2, with TRBD1 as a possible D gene (5 bases). V lost 2 bases, J lost 5 bases, and 6 bases lay in between. Per germline, CDR1 MDHEN and CDR2 SYDVKM. CDR3 length: 13 amino acids. Written as DNA, the CDR3 is TGTGCCAGCAGTTTACCAGGGACCGGGGAGCTGTTTTTT. This translates into CASSLPGTGELFF. The full variable domain, its missing parts supplied by reference TRBV28 and TRBJ2-2, is DVKVTQSSRYLVKRTGEKVFLECVQDMDHENMFWYRQDPGLGLRLIYFSYDVKMKEKGDIPEGYSVSREKKERFSLILESASTNQTSMYLCASSLPGTGELFFGEGSRLTVL.

This clone was detected only once. The chain couples TRBV5-4 to TRBJ2-2; D remains unclear. Germline CDR1 reads SGHNT; CDR2 reads YYREEE (reference sequence). The CDR3 length is 13 residues. Trimming stripped 2 bases from V and 4 bases from J, with 6 bases between. In DNA form, the CDR3 reads TGTGCCAGCAGCTTTCCGGGCACCGGGGAGCTGTTTTTT. This gives the protein CASSFPGTGELFF.

The chain uses TRBV7-3 and TRBJ2-1; D possibly corresponds to TRBD2 (6 bases). This CDR3 spans 15 amino acids. V was shortened by 4 bases and J by 0 bases, with 10 bases between the two germline ends. Germline V CDR1 and CDR2: SGHTA, FQGTGA. The CDR3 is CASSWGLSSYNEQFF. The CDR3 DNA is TGTGCCAGCAGCTGGGGACTTAGCTCCTACAATGAGCAGTTCTTC.

The DNA for the CDR3 is TGTGCCGCACAGGGGGCTTTTAACAATGAGCAGTTCTTC. Translation: CAAQGAFNNEQFF. The chain uses TRBV10-3 and TRBJ2-1; 9 positions agree with TRBD1. J gave up 5 bases and V 11 bases, and 7 bases lay outside the gene matches. CDR1 is ENHRY and CDR2 is SYGVKD in the germline V gene. The CDR3 covers 13 residues.

This clone was seen only a few times. The chain carries TRBV5-1 and TRBJ2-2; D remains ambiguous. The CDR3 is made up of 13 amino acids. Germline V gene data show CDR1 as SGHRS and CDR2 as YFSETQ. Trimming removed 4 bases at V and 6 bases at J, with 10 bases between. CDR3 sequence: CASSPDLSGELFF. The CDR3 DNA is TGCGCCAGCAGCCCCGACCTATCCGGGGAGCTGTTTTTT. Full variable domain (rest looked up from reference TRBV5-1 and TRBJ2-2): KAGVTQTPRYLIKTRGQQVTLSCSPISGHRSVSWYQQTPGQGLQFLFEYFSETQRNKGNFPGRFSGRQFSNSRSEMNVSTLELGDSALYLCASSPDLSGELFFGEGSRLTVL.

This clone was counted only a few times. The genes are TRBV4-3 and TRBJ2-7, with D perhaps TRBD2 (5 bases). The CDR3 length is 14 residues. With 0 bases removed from V and 2 bases from J, the gap between germline ends came to 8 bases. Germline values: CDR1 LGHNA, CDR2 YSLEER. Written as DNA, the CDR3 is TGCGCCAGCAGCCAAGATACGGGAACCTACGAGCAGTACTTC. Amino acid sequence: CASSQDTGTYEQYF.

This chain links TRBV27 with TRBJ1-1; D perhaps matches TRBD1 (5 bases). CDR3 length equals 14 residues. Germline CDR1 reads MNHEY; CDR2 reads SMNVEV (reference sequence). Deletions cut 1 base from V and 4 bases from J, with 10 bases between. CDR3 DNA: TGTGCCAGCAGTTTATTGTCGGACACCACTGAAGCTTTCTTT. Its translation: CASSLLSDTTEAFF.

The chain couples TRBV13 to TRBJ2-3, with TRBD2 matching over 8 bases. Germline V CDR1 and CDR2: PRHDT, FYEKMQ (reference sequence). The CDR3 loop spans 16 amino acids. V was pared by 1 base and J by 4 bases, with 7 bases of the junction left unmatched. CDR3 DNA: TGTGCCAGCAGCTTAGTCGCGGGAGGATTTCCAGATACGCAGTATTTT. Translating it yields CASSLVAGGFPDTQYF.

This rearrangement joins TRBV7-9 to TRBJ1-1; tentative D call: TRBD1 (5 bases). Trimming cost V 8 bases and J 5 bases, with 15 bases left between them. Germline V gene lookup returns CDR1 SEHNR and CDR2 FQNEAQ (reference sequence). The length of the CDR3 is 13 residues. As DNA, the CDR3 is TGTGCCAGCGGGGGGGGGAGAGGGACTGAAGCTTTCTTT. Amino acid sequence: CASGGGRGTEAFF.

The gene calls are TRBV21-1 and TRBJ1-1; TRBD1, as called in the table, went unchecked against the DNA. TRBV21-1 is a recognized pseudogene. This CDR3 region has 15 residues. The CDR3 loop is CASRCDRGLDTEAFF. For the CDR3, the DNA is TGTGCCAGCAGGTGCGACAGGGGGCTGGACACTGAAGCTTTCTTT.

This clone was observed once. The chain has TRBV25-1 and TRBJ2-1; no clear D. CDR1 MGHDK and CDR2 SYGVNS come from the germline V gene. This CDR3 comprises 16 residues. The V end lost 2 bases, the J end lost 0 bases, and 11 bases lay between the germline ends. The chain's CDR3 is CASSEPQVSSYNEQFF. The CDR3 DNA reads TGTGCCAGCAGTGAACCCCAGGTCAGCTCCTACAATGAGCAGTTCTTC.

This chain connects TRBV19 to TRBJ1-5; D unresolved. Germline V gene lookup returns CDR1 LNHDA and CDR2 SQIVND (reference sequence). Trimming took off 4 bases at V and 6 bases at J, with 16 bases between the two ends. This CDR3 has 15 residues. CDR3 DNA: TGTGCCAGTAGTACCCGGGAGCCGTGGGGTCAGCCCCAGCATTTT. This translates into CASSTREPWGQPQHF.

A few counts support this clone. In DNA, the CDR3 is TGTGCCAGCAGTGAAATTCCGGGACAGGGGGTAGAGACCCAGTACTTC. This encodes CASSEIPGQGVETQYF. The rearrangement joins TRBV6-1 to TRBJ2-5, with 11 bases fitting TRBD1. Germline V lookup: CDR1 MNHNS, CDR2 SASEGT. CDR3 length equals 16 residues. V lost 2 bases and J lost 4; bases outside the gene matches: 6.

The rearrangement links TRBV6-6 to TRBJ1-1; tentatively, D is TRBD1 (5 bases). Germline V gene data show CDR1 as MNHNY and CDR2 as SVGAGI (reference sequence). CDR3 size: 15 residues. V was shortened by 5 bases and J by 3 bases, with 16 bases between the two germline ends. The CDR3 loop reads CASSTLWKGYTEAFF. CDR3 bases: TGTGCCAGCAGTACCTTATGGAAGGGGTACACTGAAGCTTTCTTT.

The sample holds a few counts of this clone. One end of the junction does not line up with germline, which may come from a read error. The rearrangement joins TRBV7-7 to TRBJ1-3; D ambiguous. Per germline, CDR1 SSHAT and CDR2 FNYEAQ (reference sequence). The length of the CDR3 is 15 residues. The CDR3 sequence is CASSLAIDPGNTIYF. The CDR3 region has the DNA TGTGCTAGCAGCTTAGCAATCGATCCTGGAAACACCATATATTTT.

The rearrangement uses TRBV30 and TRBJ2-2; D unclear. V was shortened by 1 base and J by 2 bases, with 14 bases between the two germline ends. The CDR3 length is 16 residues. From germline, CDR1 is GTSNPN and CDR2 SVGIG (reference sequence). CDR3 nucleotides: TGTGCCTGGAGTGCTCTGAACAGATTAAACACCGGGGAGCTGTTTTTT. Translation: CAWSALNRLNTGELFF.

This clone was observed a handful of times. The chain employs TRBV28 and TRBJ2-5, with TRBD1 identical over 9 bases. The CDR3 is made up of 14 amino acids. Per germline, CDR1 MDHEN and CDR2 SYDVKM. V was pared by 6 bases and J by 5 bases, with 7 bases of the junction left unmatched. CDR3 residues: CASRSTGGAETQYF. CDR3 nucleotides: TGTGCCAGCAGGTCGACAGGGGGAGCGGAGACCCAGTACTTC.

The chain employs TRBV6-5 and TRBJ1-1; D call uncertain. Germline CDR1 is MNHEY and CDR2 is SVGAGI. V was trimmed by 0 bases and J by 0 bases, leaving 8 bases between them. The CDR3 consists of 15 residues. The CDR3 loop is CASSYSGSMNTEAFF. Here the CDR3 DNA reads TGTGCCAGCAGTTACTCGGGCAGCATGAACACTGAAGCTTTCTTT.